This T cell receptor beta chain was found in a study of CD8+ T cells in alopecia areata. CDR3 length equals 14 residues. V was trimmed by 3 bases and J by 6 bases, leaving 12 bases between them. Germline V gene lookup returns CDR1 LNHDA and CDR2 SQIVND (reference sequence). The treatment is: oral pan-JAK inhibitor, 5-10 mg twice daily. Following extraction, RNA underwent reverse transcription to cDNA, which served as the sequencing template. Assay used: immunoSEQ multiplex PCR; TCRdb lists only in-frame clones, some missing. The table lists 200,000 to 250,000 clones, around 65% of them singletons, with more than 3.5% in the top ten.

This TCR was recovered from a human donor with alopecia areata. The specimen comprised CD4+ T cells sorted from blood, sampled at week 4, from a patient treated with tofacitinib. V and J are TRBV19 and TRBJ2-1; D unclear. CDR3 in amino acids: CASSIGQSINEQFF. Written as DNA, the CDR3 is TGTGCCAGTAGTATTGGGCAGTCGATCAATGAGCAGTTCTTC.